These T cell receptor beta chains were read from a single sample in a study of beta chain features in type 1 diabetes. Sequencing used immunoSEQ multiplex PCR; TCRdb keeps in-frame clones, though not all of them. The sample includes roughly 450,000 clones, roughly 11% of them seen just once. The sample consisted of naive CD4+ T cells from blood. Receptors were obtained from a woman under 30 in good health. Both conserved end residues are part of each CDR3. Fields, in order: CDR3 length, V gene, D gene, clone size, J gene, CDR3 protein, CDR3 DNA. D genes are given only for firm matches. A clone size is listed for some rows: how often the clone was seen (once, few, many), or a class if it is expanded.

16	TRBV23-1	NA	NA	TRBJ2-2	CASSHAGRSNTGELFF	TGCGCCAGCAGTCATGCAGGAAGGTCGAACACCGGGGAGCTGTTTTTT
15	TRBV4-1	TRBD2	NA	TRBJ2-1	CASSRTSGGNNEQFF	TGCGCCAGCAGCCGAACTAGCGGGGGTAACAATGAGCAGTTCTTC
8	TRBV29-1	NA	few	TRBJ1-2	CSVGDYTF	TGCAGCGTAGGGGACTACACCTTC
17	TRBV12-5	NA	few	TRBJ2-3	CASGIQVTGDNTDTQYF	TGTGCTAGTGGAATACAAGTGACGGGAGACAACACAGATACGCAGTATTTT
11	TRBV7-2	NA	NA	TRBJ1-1	CASSPRWEAFF	TGTGCCAGCAGCCCCCGATGGGAAGCTTTCTTT
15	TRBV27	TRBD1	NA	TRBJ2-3	CASSPRTGGRDTQYF	TGTGCCAGCAGCCCCCGGACAGGGGGCCGAGATACGCAGTATTTT
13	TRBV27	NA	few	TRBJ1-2	CASSLGGTSGYTF	TGTGCCAGCAGTTTAGGCGGGACAAGTGGCTACACCTTC
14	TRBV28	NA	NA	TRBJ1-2	CASSDRFLPNGYTF	TGTGCCAGCAGTGACCGGTTCTTACCCAATGGCTACACCTTC
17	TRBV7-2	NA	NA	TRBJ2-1	CASSFQTQGGAADEQFF	TGTGCCAGCAGCTTCCAAACCCAGGGAGGCGCCGCCGATGAGCAGTTCTTC
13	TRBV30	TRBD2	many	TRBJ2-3	CALLAGASDTQYF	TGTGCCTTGCTAGCGGGAGCATCGGATACGCAGTATTTT
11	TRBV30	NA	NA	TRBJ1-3	CGQGGGNTIYF	TGTGGGCAGGGAGGTGGAAACACCATATATTTT
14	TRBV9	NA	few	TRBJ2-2	CASSPHRVVGELFF	TGTGCCAGCAGCCCCCACAGGGTCGTCGGGGAGCTGTTTTTT
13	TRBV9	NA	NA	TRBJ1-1	CASWGWLYTEAFF	TGTGCCAGCTGGGGGTGGTTGTACACTGAAGCTTTCTTT
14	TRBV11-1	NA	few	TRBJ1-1	CASSLTQGNTEAFF	TGTGCCAGCAGCTTAACCCAGGGGAACACTGAAGCTTTCTTT
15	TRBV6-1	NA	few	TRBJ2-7	CASSEAWVSSYEQYF	TGTGCCAGCAGTGAAGCTTGGGTCAGCTCCTACGAGCAGTACTTC
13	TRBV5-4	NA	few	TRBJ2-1	CASSVGLYNEQFF	TGTGCCAGCAGCGTGGGTCTGTACAATGAGCAGTTCTTC
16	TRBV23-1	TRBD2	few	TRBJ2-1	CASSQWWGTRGREQFF	TGCGCCAGCAGTCAATGGTGGGGGACTAGGGGTCGTGAGCAGTTCTTC
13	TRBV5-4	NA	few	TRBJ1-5	CASSLGSNQPQHF	TGTGCCAGCAGCTTGGGAAGTAATCAGCCCCAGCATTTT